Each of the 26 T cell receptor beta chains below was sequenced from the same sample in a study of T cell responses to AZD1222 COVID-19 vaccine. Measured with immunoSEQ multiplex PCR; TCRdb has only the in-frame clones, and not every one. The sample lists tens of thousands of clones, roughly nine tenths seen once, with roughly 5.1% in the top ten. This specimen was peripheral blood, taken 28 days after the second AZD1222 dose. The receptors shown here come from an adult who received the AZD1222 COVID-19 vaccine.

The chain employs TRBV9 and TRBJ2-1, with 9 bases identical to TRBD2. This CDR3 is built from 15 residues. Trimming at V came to 2 bases and at J to 4 bases, leaving 4 bases not matched to a gene. Germline CDR1 is SGDLS and CDR2 is YYNGEE. CDR3 in DNA: TGTGCCAGCAGCGTTTCGACTAGCGGTTACAATGAGCAGTTCTTC. Amino acid sequence: CASSVSTSGYNEQFF.

V usage is TRBV27 and J usage is TRBJ2-7, with no clear D. There are 13 residues in the CDR3. Germline assignment: CDR1 MNHEY and CDR2 SMNVEV (reference sequence). V was trimmed by 0 bases and J by 1 base, leaving 4 bases between them. The CDR3 DNA reads as TGTGCCAGCAGTTTATCCAGGTCCTACGAGCAGTACTTC. It codes for CASSLSRSYEQYF.

The chain employs TRBV12-5 and TRBJ1-5, with unresolved D. Germline CDR1 is LGHNT and CDR2 is FRNRAP. Trimming removed 2 bases at V and 0 bases at J, with 2 bases between. The CDR3 is 13 amino acids. In DNA, the CDR3 is TGTGCTAGTGGTTTGTCTAGCAATCAGCCCCAGCATTTT. Encoded protein: CASGLSSNQPQHF.

This clone was detected a few times. The chain uses TRBV4-2 and TRBJ1-2, with D perhaps TRBD1 (6 bases). Germline loops: CDR1 LGHNA, CDR2 YNFKEQ. V was trimmed by 1 base and J by 4 bases, leaving 19 bases between them. CDR3 length equals 17 residues. CDR3 amino acids: CASSQGGVGGEVYGYTF. The DNA of the CDR3 is TGTGCCAGCAGCCAAGGAGGGGTGGGGGGCGAAGTCTATGGCTACACCTTC.

This clone was observed once. The chain joins TRBV6-5 to TRBJ1-1; D is perhaps TRBD1 (6 bases). V shed 2 bases and J shed 1 base, with 11 bases lying between them. Germline values: CDR1 MNHEY, CDR2 SVGAGI. CDR3 length: 15 residues. The CDR3 sequence: CASSYGARGNTEAFF. The CDR3 bases are TGTGCCAGCAGTTACGGTGCCAGGGGGAACACTGAAGCTTTCTTT.

This clone has just a few counts. This chain links TRBV4-1 with TRBJ2-3; no clear D gene. Germline V gives CDR1 MGHRA, CDR2 YSYEKL. The length of the CDR3 is 19 residues. Trimming pared 0 bases from V and 6 bases from J, leaving 25 bases between. The CDR3 DNA reads TGCGCCAGCAGCCAAGATGGAAAGGTGTGGGATTCCAACTTCGATACGCAGTATTTT. This codes for CASSQDGKVWDSNFDTQYF.

The chain recombines TRBV5-1 with TRBJ1-1; possible D gene TRBD1, 5 bases. Trimming left V 4 bases short and J 1 base short, with 14 bases between. Germline-derived CDR1 and CDR2 are SGHRS and YFSETQ. This CDR3 contains 15 residues. In nucleotides, the CDR3 is TGCGCCAGCAGCCCCCAAGGGGCACCGAACACTGAAGCTTTCTTT. This translates into CASSPQGAPNTEAFF. The variable domain in full, with the rest retrieved from reference TRBV5-1 and TRBJ1-1, is KAGVTQTPRYLIKTRGQQVTLSCSPISGHRSVSWYQQTPGQGLQFLFEYFSETQRNKGNFPGRFSGRQFSNSRSEMNVSTLELGDSALYLCASSPQGAPNTEAFFGQGTRLTVV.

The V and J genes are TRBV2 and TRBJ2-2, with D possibly being TRBD2 (5 bases). Germline V CDR1 and CDR2: SNHLY, FYNNEI. With 7 bases removed from V and 9 bases from J, the gap between germline ends came to 12 bases. This CDR3 spans 12 amino acids. The CDR3 is CASTISARELFF. CDR3 DNA sequence: TGTGCCAGCACTATTAGCGCCAGGGAGCTGTTTTTT.

The chain links TRBV7-2 to TRBJ1-2, with 9 bases fitting TRBD1. Germline CDR1 reads SGHTA; CDR2 reads FQGNSA. J was trimmed by 8 bases and V by 5 bases; bases with no gene match: 12. CDR3 length equals 15 residues. The CDR3 DNA is TGTGCCAGCAGCGAGGACAGGGGCCGGCTTCTAGGCTACACCTTC. Translation gives CASSEDRGRLLGYTF. The whole variable domain, remainder taken from reference TRBV7-2 and TRBJ1-2, is GAGVSQSPSNKVTEKGKDVELRCDPISGHTALYWYRQSLGQGLEFLIYFQGNSAPDKSGLPSDRFSAERTGGSVSTLTIQRTQQEDSAVYLCASSEDRGRLLGYTFGSGTRLTVV.

The count of this clone is one. This sequence joins TRBV10-1 and TRBJ1-4; no clear D gene. This CDR3 comprises 13 residues. Germline V gives CDR1 WNHNN, CDR2 SYGVQD (reference sequence). V gave up 6 bases and J gave up 5 bases, with 10 bases separating them. CDR3 protein: CASSAQQNEKLFF. The CDR3 region has the DNA TGCGCCAGCAGCGCACAACAGAATGAAAAACTGTTTTTT.

Only one count was recorded for this clone. The chain combines TRBV5-1 with TRBJ1-4; no reliable D call. Trimming removed 0 bases at V and 8 bases at J, with 17 bases between. CDR1 and CDR2 from the germline V gene are SGHRS and YFSETQ. This CDR3 region has 16 residues. The CDR3 DNA follows: TGCGCCAGCAGCTTGGCCCGGGGAGTCCCACGGGAAAAACTGTTTTTT. It codes for CASSLARGVPREKLFF.

V is TRBV19 and J is TRBJ1-5; 9 bases match TRBD1. Looked up from germline, CDR1 is LNHDA and CDR2 is SQIVND (reference sequence). The CDR3 is 18 amino acids. The V segment lost 7 bases and the J segment 0 bases; nucleotides outside the gene matches: 13. CDR3 loop: CASTRDRGGIYSNQPQHF. For the CDR3, the DNA is TGTGCCAGTACCCGAGACAGGGGGGGGATTTATAGCAATCAGCCCCAGCATTTT.

The V call is TRBV13, the J call TRBJ1-4; D is perhaps TRBD1 (6 bases). V lost 5 bases and J lost 8, with 18 bases in between. This CDR3 has 15 residues. Looked up from germline, CDR1 is PRHDT and CDR2 is FYEKMQ (reference sequence). CDR3 protein: CASSINRARDEKLFF. CDR3 in DNA: TGTGCCAGCAGCATCAACAGGGCGAGGGACGAAAAACTGTTTTTT.

This clone has only one observation. The chain carries TRBV6-5 and TRBJ1-2, with D perhaps TRBD1 (6 bases). Germline CDR1 and CDR2: MNHEY and SVGAGI. The length of the CDR3 is 13 residues. Trimming took off 7 bases at V and 4 bases at J, with 13 bases between the two ends. The CDR3 here is CASTGGSSYGYTF. The CDR3 nucleotides are TGTGCCAGCACTGGGGGCAGCTCCTATGGCTACACCTTC.

In its sample, this clone was seen once. This sequence joins TRBV4-1 and TRBJ2-2; a possible D gene is TRBD1 (6 bases). The CDR3 loop spans 15 amino acids. Germline-derived CDR1 and CDR2 are MGHRA and YSYEKL. V shed 1 base and J shed 12 bases, with 18 bases lying between them. DNA for the CDR3: TGCGCCAGCAGCCAAGGTGCAGGGGCGACGAGTAAGCTGTTTTTT. Residues: CASSQGAGATSKLFF.

The CDR3 nucleotides read TGTGCCAGTAGCGGTGGCTCTCGGCGGACTGAAGCTTTCTTT. Translation: CASSGGSRRTEAFF. The rearrangement joins TRBV19 to TRBJ1-1; D not resolved. Germline CDR1 LNHDA, CDR2 SQIVND (reference sequence). Trimming removed 6 bases from V and 5 bases from J, with 16 bases in between. CDR3 length equals 14 residues.

The chain links TRBV2 to TRBJ1-1; maybe TRBD1 (6 bases). V was pared by 8 bases and J by 1 base, with 11 bases between. Germline V gene data show CDR1 as SNHLY and CDR2 as FYNNEI. The CDR3 extends over 13 amino acids. CDR3 DNA: TGTGCCAGCCGGACAGAGCGGAACACTGAAGCTTTCTTT. This codes for CASRTERNTEAFF.

The chain links TRBV2 to TRBJ1-5; 10 bases map to TRBD1. The J segment lost 3 bases and the V segment lost 5 bases, leaving 4 bases of the junction unmatched. The CDR3 is 15 amino acids. Germline-derived CDR1 and CDR2 are SNHLY and FYNNEI. The CDR3, as DNA: TGTGCCAGCAGTAGACAGGGGGCAAACAATCAGCCCCAGCATTTT. The encoded protein is CASSRQGANNQPQHF. Looking up the rest from reference TRBV2 and TRBJ1-5 gives the full variable domain: EPEVTQTPSHQVTQMGQEVILRCVPISNHLYFYWYRQILGQKVEFLVSFYNNEISEKSEIFDDQFSVERPDGSNFTLKIRSTKLEDSAMYFCASSRQGANNQPQHFGDGTRLSIL.

The rearrangement uses TRBV27 and TRBJ1-2, with 8 bases matching TRBD1. The ends lost 5 bases at V and 6 bases at J; junction bases unmatched: 5. This CDR3 spans 13 amino acids. Germline-derived CDR1 and CDR2 are MNHEY and SMNVEV (reference sequence). CDR3 sequence reads: CASSQQGVNGYTF. The CDR3 DNA reads TGTGCCAGCAGTCAACAGGGGGTAAATGGCTACACCTTC.

The CDR3, as DNA: TGCGCCAGCAGCTTGGGGCCCCCAAATAACTATGGCTACACCTTC. Amino acid sequence: CASSLGPPNNYGYTF. The chain joins TRBV5-1 to TRBJ1-2; D not resolved. V lost 0 bases and J lost 1, with 10 bases in between. CDR1 and CDR2 from the germline V gene are SGHRS and YFSETQ. The CDR3 sequence is 15 residues long.

The CDR3 sequence is CASSSLLGTAETQYF. Here the CDR3 DNA reads TGTGCCAGCAGTTCCCTCCTCGGGACCGCCGAGACCCAGTACTTC. The rearrangement joins TRBV2 to TRBJ2-5, with D perhaps assigned TRBD1 or TRBD2 (5 bases each). From germline, CDR1 is SNHLY and CDR2 FYNNEI. The CDR3 sequence is 15 residues long. V was clipped by 5 bases and J by 5 bases, with 18 bases between them.

The chain combines TRBV18 with TRBJ1-1; TRBD1 agrees at 7 bases. The germline V gene encodes CDR1 KGHSH and CDR2 LQKENI. The CDR3 extends over 14 amino acids. The V gene end was trimmed by 3 bases and the J gene end by 7 bases; junction bases not matched to a gene: 8. Here the CDR3 DNA reads TGTGCCAGCTCACCTACTACAGGGGCCAATGAAGCTTTCTTT. As protein: CASSPTTGANEAFF.

In the case of this clone: This same CDR3 is encoded by further DNA sequences in the sample. The V gene is TRBV6-5, the J gene TRBJ1-5, with 7 bases lining up with TRBD1. The germline V gene encodes CDR1 MNHEY and CDR2 SVGAGI. The trim removed 4 bases at V and 1 base at J, leaving 4 bases unmatched. The CDR3 totals 15 residues. CDR3 in amino acids: CASSLDRVSNQPQHF. Written as DNA, the CDR3 is TGTGCCAGCAGTTTAGACAGGGTGAGCAATCAGCCCCAGCATTTT.

As regards this clone: A junction end diverges from the germline sequence, so it may reflect a read error. The chain employs TRBV6-5 and TRBJ2-3, with D tentatively TRBD2 (6 bases). The CDR3 spans 15 residues. Germline loops: CDR1 MNHEY, CDR2 SVGAGI. CDR3 protein: CASSDSGTSTDTQYF. The CDR3 DNA is TGTGCCAGCAGTGACTCCGGGACTAGCACAGATACGCAGTATTTT.

The chain links TRBV5-1 to TRBJ2-3; tentatively, D is TRBD2 (6 bases). There are 15 residues in the CDR3. Trimming took 4 bases from V and 4 from J, leaving 16 bases between them. Germline loops: CDR1 SGHRS, CDR2 YFSETQ. CDR3 region: CASSRGAPGADTQYF. CDR3 DNA sequence: TGCGCCAGCAGCAGGGGAGCCCCGGGGGCAGATACGCAGTATTTT. The variable domain in full, with the rest retrieved from reference TRBV5-1 and TRBJ2-3, is KAGVTQTPRYLIKTRGQQVTLSCSPISGHRSVSWYQQTPGQGLQFLFEYFSETQRNKGNFPGRFSGRQFSNSRSEMNVSTLELGDSALYLCASSRGAPGADTQYFGPGTRLTVL.

The chain links TRBV2 to TRBJ1-4; TRBD1 matches 9 bases. Per the germline V gene, CDR1 is SNHLY and CDR2 is FYNNEI. The CDR3 consists of 15 residues. V trimming: 6 bases; J trimming: 4 bases; junction bases outside the gene matches: 6. The DNA for the CDR3 is TGTGCCAGCAGGGACAGGGGCTACCTTAATGAAAAACTGTTTTTT. Its translation is CASRDRGYLNEKLFF.